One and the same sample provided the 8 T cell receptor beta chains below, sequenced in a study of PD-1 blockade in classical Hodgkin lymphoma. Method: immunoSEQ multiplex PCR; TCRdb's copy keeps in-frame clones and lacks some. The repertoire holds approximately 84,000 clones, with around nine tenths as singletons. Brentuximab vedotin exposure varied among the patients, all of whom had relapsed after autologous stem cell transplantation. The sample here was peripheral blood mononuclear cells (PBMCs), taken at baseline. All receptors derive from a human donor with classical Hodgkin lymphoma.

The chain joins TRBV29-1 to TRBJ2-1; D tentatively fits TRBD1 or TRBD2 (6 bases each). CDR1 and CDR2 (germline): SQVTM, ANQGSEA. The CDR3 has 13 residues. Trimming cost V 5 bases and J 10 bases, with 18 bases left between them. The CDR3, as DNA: TGCAGCGTTAGGGTAGGGGGGCCGGGAGAGCAGTTCTTC. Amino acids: CSVRVGGPGEQFF.

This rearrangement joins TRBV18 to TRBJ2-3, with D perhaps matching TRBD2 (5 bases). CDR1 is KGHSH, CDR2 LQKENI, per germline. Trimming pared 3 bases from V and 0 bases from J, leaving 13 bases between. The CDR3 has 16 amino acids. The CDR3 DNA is TGTGCCAGCTCACCCTCAACTAGGACTAGCACAGATACGCAGTATTTT. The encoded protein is CASSPSTRTSTDTQYF.

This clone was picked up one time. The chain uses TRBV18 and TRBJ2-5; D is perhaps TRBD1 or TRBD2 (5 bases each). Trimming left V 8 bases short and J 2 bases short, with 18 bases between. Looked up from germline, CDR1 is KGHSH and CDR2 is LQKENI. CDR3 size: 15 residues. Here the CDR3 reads CASPGRDAKQETQYF. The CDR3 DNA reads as TGTGCCAGCCCGGGCCGGGACGCAAAACAAGAGACCCAGTACTTC.

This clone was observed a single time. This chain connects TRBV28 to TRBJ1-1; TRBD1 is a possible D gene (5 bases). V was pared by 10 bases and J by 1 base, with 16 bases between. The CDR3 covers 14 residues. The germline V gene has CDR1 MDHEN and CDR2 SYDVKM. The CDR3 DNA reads TGTGCCATGCAATCGGGAACAGGGAACACTGAAGCTTTCTTT. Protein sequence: CAMQSGTGNTEAFF.

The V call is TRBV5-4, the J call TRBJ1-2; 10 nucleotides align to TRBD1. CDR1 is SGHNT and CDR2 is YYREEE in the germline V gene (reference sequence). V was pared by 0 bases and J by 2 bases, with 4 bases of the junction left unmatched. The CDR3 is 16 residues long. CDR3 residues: CASSLDVTGGNYGYTF. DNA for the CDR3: TGTGCCAGCAGCTTGGACGTGACAGGGGGCAACTATGGCTACACCTTC.

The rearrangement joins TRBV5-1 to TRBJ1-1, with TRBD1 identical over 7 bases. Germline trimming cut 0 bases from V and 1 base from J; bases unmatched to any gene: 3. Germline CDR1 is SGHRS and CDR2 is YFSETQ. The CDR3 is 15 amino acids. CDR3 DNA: TGCGCCAGCAGCTTGGGTCCAGGGGGGAACACTGAAGCTTTCTTT. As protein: CASSLGPGGNTEAFF.

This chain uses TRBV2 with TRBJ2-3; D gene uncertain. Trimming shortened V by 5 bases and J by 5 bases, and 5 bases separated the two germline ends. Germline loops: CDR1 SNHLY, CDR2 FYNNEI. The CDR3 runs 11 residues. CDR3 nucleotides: TGTGCCAGCAGTATGGGAGATACGCAGTATTTT. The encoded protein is CASSMGDTQYF.

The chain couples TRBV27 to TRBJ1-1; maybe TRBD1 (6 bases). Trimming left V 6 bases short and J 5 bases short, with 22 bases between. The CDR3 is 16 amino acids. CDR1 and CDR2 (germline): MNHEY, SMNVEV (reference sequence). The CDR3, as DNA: TGTGCCAGCAGATCACTACTGGGGGCCCCGGAGACTGAAGCTTTCTTT. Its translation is CASRSLLGAPETEAFF.